What follows are 26 T cell receptor beta chains derived from one specimen sequenced in a study of blood T cell repertoires in COVID-19. This table comes from immunoSEQ multiplex PCR, and its TCRdb copy is limited to in-frame clones, with some not included. The table includes around 130,000 clones, 88% detected once. Material for sequencing was peripheral blood. The receptors originated from a man in his sixties with active or convalescent COVID-19.

The rearrangement joins TRBV5-1 to TRBJ1-3; perhaps TRBD1 as D (5 bases). Trimming stripped 3 bases from V and 0 bases from J, with 13 bases between. CDR3 length: 16 residues. Per germline, CDR1 SGHRS and CDR2 YFSETQ. This CDR3 is CASSSQGLSSGNTIYF. CDR3 coding DNA: TGCGCCAGCAGCTCGCAGGGTTTAAGCTCTGGAAACACCATATATTTT.

The chain uses TRBV30 and TRBJ2-7; no definite D call. Germline V gives CDR1 GTSNPN, CDR2 SVGIG (reference sequence). This CDR3 comprises 12 residues. V was pared by 3 bases and J by 0 bases, with 6 bases between. The CDR3: CAWRQLSYEQYF. The DNA of the CDR3 is TGTGCCTGGAGACAGCTCTCCTACGAGCAGTACTTC.

The chain couples TRBV5-1 to TRBJ2-3; 11 bases map to TRBD2. The V gene end was trimmed by 0 bases and the J gene end by 0 bases; junction bases not matched to a gene: 6. CDR3 length: 18 amino acids. Per the germline V gene, CDR1 is SGHRS and CDR2 is YFSETQ. The CDR3 sequence: CASSLALAGGPSTDTQYF. The CDR3 nucleotides are TGCGCCAGCAGCTTGGCGCTAGCGGGAGGACCAAGCACAGATACGCAGTATTTT.

The V gene is TRBV7-2, the J gene TRBJ1-2, with 8 bases fitting TRBD1. The trim removed 5 bases at V and 3 bases at J, leaving 8 bases unmatched. From germline, CDR1 is SGHTA and CDR2 FQGNSA. This CDR3 is built from 15 residues. CDR3: CASSVRTGGDYGYTF. Written as DNA, the CDR3 is TGTGCCAGCAGCGTCAGAACAGGGGGAGACTATGGCTACACCTTC.

The chain links TRBV6-5 to TRBJ1-6; D unresolved. V lost 0 bases and J 8 bases, leaving 14 bases between the germline ends. CDR3 length: 16 amino acids. Germline V gene lookup returns CDR1 MNHEY and CDR2 SVGAGI. The CDR3 DNA reads as TGTGCCAGCAGTTACTCGCAGACTCTCGGGGATTCACCCCTCCACTTT. Translation: CASSYSQTLGDSPLHF.

This chain uses TRBV12-3 or TRBV12-4 with TRBJ1-3; D call uncertain. V lost 8 bases and J lost 4, with 3 bases in between. The CDR3 contains 10 residues. The CDR3 protein is CASGGNTIYF. CDR3 bases: TGTGCCAGCGGCGGAAACACCATATATTTT.

The V gene is TRBV6-1, the J gene TRBJ2-7; D is unclear. Looked up from germline, CDR1 is MNHNS and CDR2 is SASEGT. With 1 base removed from V and 5 bases from J, the gap between germline ends came to 15 bases. The CDR3 has 15 amino acids. CDR3 amino acids: CASSEGGGRIDEQYF. The CDR3, as DNA: TGTGCCAGCAGTGAAGGTGGCGGCCGTATTGACGAGCAGTACTTC.

The V call is TRBV5-1, the J call TRBJ2-2; 8 bases are a match to TRBD1. With 5 bases clipped from V and 0 bases from J, the junction kept 3 bases outside the gene matches. The CDR3 runs to 15 residues. The germline CDR1 and CDR2 sequences are SGHRS and YFSETQ. This chain's CDR3 is CASRDRVTNTGELFF. In nucleotides, the CDR3 is TGCGCCAGCAGGGACAGGGTAACGAACACCGGGGAGCTGTTTTTT.

The chain employs TRBV24-1 and TRBJ2-2, with 10 bases lining up with TRBD2. Germline V gives CDR1 KGHDR, CDR2 SFDVKD. Trimming took 3 bases from V and 2 from J; bases not matched to a gene: 5. The CDR3 loop spans 17 amino acids. CDR3 in DNA: TGTGCCACCAGTGATCCCCGGACTAGCGGTAACACCGGGGAGCTGTTTTTT. This sequence encodes CATSDPRTSGNTGELFF.

This clone was seen more than once but under ten times. The rearrangement links TRBV12-3 or TRBV12-4 to TRBJ1-6; D is ambiguous. The CDR3 totals 13 residues. V lost 9 bases, J lost 10 bases, and 16 bases lay in between. The CDR3 here is CASGAQTGSPLHF. CDR3 nucleotides: TGTGCCAGTGGTGCTCAAACGGGGTCACCCCTCCACTTT.

The chain uses TRBV19 and TRBJ2-2; D call uncertain. V dropped 6 bases and J dropped 4 bases, with 15 bases sitting between them. Germline-derived CDR1 and CDR2 are LNHDA and SQIVND (reference sequence). The CDR3 contains 15 residues. CDR3 DNA sequence: TGTGCCAGTAGCGCATGGTCGATGAGCACCGGGGAGCTGTTTTTT. This translates into CASSAWSMSTGELFF.

This chain's CDR3 is CASSLGRGEETQYF. The CDR3 coding sequence is TGTGCCAGCAGCTTAGGAAGGGGTGAGGAGACCCAGTACTTC. The V call is TRBV7-8, the J call TRBJ2-5, with a tentative D call TRBD1 (5 bases). The CDR3 covers 14 residues. Trimming took 1 base from V and 5 from J, leaving 11 bases between them. CDR1 is SGHVS, CDR2 FQNEAQ, per germline.

The V and J genes are TRBV29-1 and TRBJ2-5, with TRBD1 matching 9 bases. Germline V gene data show CDR1 as SQVTM and CDR2 as ANQGSEA. Losses at the gene ends were 6 bases for V and 4 bases for J; bases not matched to a gene: 6. CDR3 length: 13 residues. CDR3: CSVTQGASETQYF. DNA of the CDR3: TGCAGCGTGACACAGGGGGCCTCAGAGACCCAGTACTTC.

This sequence joins TRBV5-8 and TRBJ1-4; 7 nucleotides agree with TRBD1. The CDR3 has 14 amino acids. The V gene's germline CDR1 is SGHTS and CDR2 YDEGEE. V shed 0 bases and J 8 bases; nucleotides not matched to a gene: 4. The CDR3 bases are TGTGCCAGCAGCTTGGGGACAGGTGGCGAAAAACTGTTTTTT. Protein: CASSLGTGGEKLFF. The variable domain in full, with the rest retrieved from reference TRBV5-8 and TRBJ1-4, is EAGVTQSPTHLIKTRGQQATLRCSPISGHTSVYWYQQALGLGLQFLLWYDEGEERNRGNFPPRFSGRQFPNYSSELNVNALELEDSALYLCASSLGTGGEKLFFGSGTQLSVL.

The chain combines TRBV5-1 with TRBJ2-1; 10 bases match TRBD1. CDR1 is SGHRS, CDR2 YFSETQ, per germline. The CDR3 extends over 16 amino acids. V was pared by 4 bases and J by 4 bases, with 8 bases of the junction left unmatched. In nucleotides, the CDR3 is TGCGCCAGCAGCCCGGGAGACAGGGGGCGTTACAATGAGCAGTTCTTC. Protein product: CASSPGDRGRYNEQFF.

This chain uses TRBV3-1 (or the pseudogene TRBV3-2) with TRBJ2-7; TRBD1 matches at 11 bases. The V gene's germline CDR1 is LGHDT and CDR2 YNNKEL (reference sequence). There are 15 residues in the CDR3. Germline trimming cut 3 bases from V and 6 bases from J; bases unmatched to any gene: 7. CDR3 protein: CASSQTDRGLREQYF. For the CDR3, the DNA is TGTGCCAGCAGCCAGACGGACAGGGGGCTTCGCGAGCAGTACTTC.

The chain couples TRBV18 to TRBJ1-5; D gene ambiguous. V was clipped by 5 bases and J by 5 bases, with 13 bases between them. The CDR3 totals 14 residues. CDR1 and CDR2 (germline): KGHSH, LQKENI. CDR3 sequence: CASSILRHDQPQHF. As DNA, the CDR3 is TGTGCCAGCTCAATACTGAGGCACGATCAGCCCCAGCATTTT.

The J gene is TRBJ2-7, the V gene TRBV6-5, with 10 positions matching TRBD1. This CDR3 comprises 14 residues. Germline V gene lookup returns CDR1 MNHEY and CDR2 SVGAGI. J lost 1 base, V lost 6 bases, and 3 bases had no gene match. CDR3 in DNA: TGTGCCAGCAGGCGGACAGGGGGGTCCTACGAGCAGTACTTC. This encodes CASRRTGGSYEQYF.

V gene TRBV7-3 combines with J gene TRBJ1-2, with D possibly matching TRBD1 (6 bases). CDR1 and CDR2 from the germline V gene are SGHTA and FQGTGA. V was clipped by 1 base and J by 2 bases, with 11 bases between them. This CDR3 has 15 amino acids. This chain's CDR3 is CASSLMAGANYGYTF. The CDR3 coding sequence is TGTGCCAGCAGCTTAATGGCAGGGGCGAACTATGGCTACACCTTC.

V usage is TRBV15 and J usage is TRBJ1-6; 9 bases are shared with TRBD1. Germline V gene data show CDR1 as LNHNV and CDR2 as YYDKDF (reference sequence). This CDR3 is 13 amino acids long. J lost 10 bases, V lost 5 bases, and 3 bases had no gene match. The CDR3 is CATSGTGNSPLHF. DNA of the CDR3: TGTGCCACCAGCGGGACAGGGAACTCACCCCTCCACTTT.

V gene TRBV30 combines with J gene TRBJ2-7; D call uncertain. The CDR3 length is 13 residues. Germline V lookup: CDR1 GTSNPN, CDR2 SVGIG (reference sequence). Between the trimmed V and J ends, which lost 3 bases and 7 bases, there was a span of 16 bases. CDR3 sequence reads: CAWRTTTSLEQYF. CDR3 nucleotides: TGTGCCTGGAGAACAACCACGTCCTTAGAGCAGTACTTC.

The V call is TRBV28, the J call TRBJ1-5; TRBD1 might be the D (6 bases). Germline lookup yields CDR1 MDHEN and CDR2 SYDVKM. Trimming removed 6 bases from V and 0 bases from J, with 12 bases in between. The CDR3 spans 15 residues. The CDR3 is CASSLTGYSNQPQHF. CDR3 coding DNA: TGTGCCAGCAGCTTAACAGGGTATAGCAATCAGCCCCAGCATTTT.

The V call is TRBV11-2, the J call TRBJ2-7, with D possibly being TRBD1 (6 bases). This CDR3 is built from 13 residues. The germline V gene encodes CDR1 SGHAT and CDR2 FQNNGV. Trimming took off 6 bases at V and 3 bases at J, with 12 bases between the two ends. CDR3 DNA sequence: TGTGCCAGCAGACTCGGACAGAACTACGAGCAGTACTTC. Translating it yields CASRLGQNYEQYF.

The chain carries TRBV5-8 and TRBJ2-2; possible D gene TRBD1, 5 bases. Germline V gives CDR1 SGHTS, CDR2 YDEGEE. The CDR3 is made up of 14 amino acids. V lost 3 bases and J 2 bases, leaving 8 bases between the germline ends. The CDR3: CASSSTVNTGELFF. CDR3 nucleotide sequence: TGTGCCAGCAGCTCGACAGTAAACACCGGGGAGCTGTTTTTT.

V gene TRBV4-2 combines with J gene TRBJ1-4; TRBD1 aligns across 9 bases. Trimming took 4 bases from V and 5 from J; bases not matched to a gene: 5. CDR3 length: 15 residues. Germline V gene lookup returns CDR1 LGHNA and CDR2 YNFKEQ. CDR3: CASSRDRAVNEKLFF. CDR3 bases: TGTGCCAGCAGCCGGGACAGGGCTGTGAATGAAAAACTGTTTTTT.

The genes are TRBV28 and TRBJ2-7, with 8 bases aligning to TRBD1. There are 16 residues in the CDR3. V shed 10 bases, J shed 3 bases, and the junction held 17 bases outside the gene matches. From germline, CDR1 is MDHEN and CDR2 SYDVKM. The CDR3 nucleotides are TGTGCCACTCACCCCTCGATTGGGACAGGACTCTACGAGCAGTACTTC. Residues: CATHPSIGTGLYEQYF.